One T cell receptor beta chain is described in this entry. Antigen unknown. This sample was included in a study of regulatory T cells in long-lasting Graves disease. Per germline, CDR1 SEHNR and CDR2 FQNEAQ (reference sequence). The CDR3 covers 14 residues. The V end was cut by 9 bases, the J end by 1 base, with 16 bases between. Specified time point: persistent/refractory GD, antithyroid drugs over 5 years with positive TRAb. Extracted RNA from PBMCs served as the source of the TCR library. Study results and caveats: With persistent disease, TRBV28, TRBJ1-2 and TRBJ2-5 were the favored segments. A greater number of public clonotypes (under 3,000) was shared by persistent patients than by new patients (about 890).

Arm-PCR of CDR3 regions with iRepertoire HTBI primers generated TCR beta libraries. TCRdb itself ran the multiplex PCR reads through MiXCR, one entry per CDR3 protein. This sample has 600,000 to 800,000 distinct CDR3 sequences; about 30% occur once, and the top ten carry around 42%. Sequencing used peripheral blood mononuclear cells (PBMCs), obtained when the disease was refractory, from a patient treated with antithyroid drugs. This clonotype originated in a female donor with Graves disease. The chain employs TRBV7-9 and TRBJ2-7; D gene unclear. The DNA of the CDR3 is TGTGCCAGTGACTCGGTCGGCAGATCCTACGAGCAGTACTTC. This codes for CASDSVGRSYEQYF.